These 13 T cell receptor beta chains came from one sample sequenced in a study of blood T cell repertoires in COVID-19. The assay was immunoSEQ multiplex PCR, and TCRdb's table has in-frame clones only and misses some. The data contain 90,000 to 120,000 clones, approximately 91% of them singletons. Sequencing was carried out using peripheral blood. Receptors were obtained from a man aged 55 to 69 with acute or convalescent COVID-19.

This chain links TRBV27 with TRBJ1-1; D not resolved. Germline loops: CDR1 MNHEY, CDR2 SMNVEV (reference sequence). Trimming took 6 bases from V and 3 from J, leaving 11 bases between them. The CDR3 runs to 13 residues. The CDR3 is CASRPQVHTEAFF. CDR3 nucleotides: TGTGCCAGCAGACCTCAGGTACACACTGAAGCTTTCTTT.

The chain is built from TRBV10-3 and TRBJ1-1, with a tentative D call TRBD1 (6 bases). V lost 3 bases and J lost 4, with 15 bases in between. The CDR3 totals 15 residues. Germline CDR1 ENHRY, CDR2 SYGVKD. In nucleotides, the CDR3 is TGTGCCATCAGTGACCCAGGGGTCGGAGGCACTGAAGCTTTCTTT. Its protein is CAISDPGVGGTEAFF.

This chain joins TRBV7-2 and TRBJ1-1; TRBD1 might be the D (5 bases). There are 14 residues in the CDR3. The V end lost 1 base, the J end lost 0 bases, and 6 bases lay between the germline ends. Looked up from germline, CDR1 is SGHTA and CDR2 is FQGNSA. CDR3 sequence reads: CASSLGGMNTEAFF. CDR3 in DNA: TGTGCCAGCAGCTTAGGGGGCATGAACACTGAAGCTTTCTTT.

The count of this clone is one. V is TRBV6-5 and J is TRBJ1-1, with D unclear. CDR3 size: 12 residues. The V and J ends lost 2 bases and 10 bases respectively, with 11 bases between them. Germline V gives CDR1 MNHEY, CDR2 SVGAGI. The CDR3 spells CASSYTSGSAFF. The DNA for the CDR3 is TGTGCCAGCAGTTACACGTCAGGATCAGCTTTCTTT.

The CDR3 here is CASSPSAGLEQYV. CDR3 in DNA: TGTGCCAGCAGTCCCTCCGCGGGATTGGAGCAGTACGTC. The genes are TRBV27 and TRBJ2-7, with TRBD2 as a possible D gene (6 bases). Trimming shortened V by 5 bases and J by 7 bases, and 15 bases separated the two germline ends. The V gene's germline CDR1 is MNHEY and CDR2 SMNVEV (reference sequence). The CDR3 totals 13 residues.

V is TRBV7-2 and J is TRBJ2-1; possibly TRBD2 for D (6 bases). Trimming took 1 base from V and 8 from J, leaving 12 bases between them. This CDR3 region has 14 residues. Germline lookup yields CDR1 SGHTA and CDR2 FQGNSA. The CDR3 protein is CASSLVPSDHEQFF. CDR3 sequence (DNA): TGTGCCAGCAGCTTAGTCCCTAGCGACCATGAGCAGTTCTTC.

The V and J genes are TRBV27 and TRBJ1-5; D is possibly TRBD1 (5 bases). The germline V gene encodes CDR1 MNHEY and CDR2 SMNVEV (reference sequence). The CDR3 is 17 residues long. V was clipped by 5 bases and J by 1 base, with 18 bases between them. This CDR3 is CASSPWRGRESNQPQHF. DNA of the CDR3: TGTGCCAGCAGTCCCTGGCGGGGCCGGGAGAGCAATCAGCCCCAGCATTTT.

This chain links TRBV7-9 with TRBJ2-1, with 12 positions matching TRBD1. CDR3 length equals 18 residues. Trimming removed 6 bases from V and 4 bases from J; junction bases left unmatched: 13. Germline-derived CDR1 and CDR2 are SEHNR and FQNEAQ (reference sequence). In DNA form, the CDR3 reads TGTGCCAGCAGAGCCGGGACAGGGGGCACGCGGGTATACAATGAGCAGTTCTTC. Translating gives CASRAGTGGTRVYNEQFF.

This chain connects TRBV7-6 to TRBJ2-3; D may be TRBD1 (6 bases). The V gene's germline CDR1 is SGHVS and CDR2 FNYEAQ. The CDR3 covers 13 residues. V was cut by 5 bases and J by 6 bases, with 12 bases left in between. This CDR3 is CASSRGSLDTQYF. The DNA for the CDR3 is TGTGCCAGCAGCAGGGGGAGTCTGGATACGCAGTATTTT. The full variable domain, in which reference TRBV7-6 and TRBJ2-3 provide the parts outside the CDR3, is GAGVSQSPRYKVTKRGQDVALRCDPISGHVSLYWYRQALGQGPEFLTYFNYEAQQDKSGLPNDRFSAERPEGSISTLTIQRTEQRDSAMYRCASSRGSLDTQYFGPGTRLTVL.

This rearrangement joins TRBV4-1 to TRBJ1-5, with a possible D match to TRBD1 (5 bases). Deletions cut 1 base from V and 7 bases from J, with 14 bases between. Per the germline V gene, CDR1 is MGHRA and CDR2 is YSYEKL. The CDR3 runs to 15 residues. The CDR3 nucleotides read TGCGCCAGCAGCCAAGCGATCGCGGGACGGCAGCCCCAGCATTTT. This sequence encodes CASSQAIAGRQPQHF.

The rearrangement joins TRBV10-2 to TRBJ2-1; 7 bases agree with TRBD2. This CDR3 spans 16 amino acids. V gave up 2 bases and J gave up 2 bases; unmatched junction bases: 6. Germline V lookup: CDR1 WSHSY, CDR2 SAAADI. CDR3 nucleotides: TGCGCCAGCAGTGAGAGTTTCGGGAGGACCTACAATGAGCAGTTCTTC. Translation gives CASSESFGRTYNEQFF.

V gene TRBV13 combines with J gene TRBJ2-3; 9 bases match TRBD2. Germline lookup yields CDR1 PRHDT and CDR2 FYEKMQ (reference sequence). The junction had 6 bases not matched to a gene; V was cut back by 5 bases and J by 6 bases. The CDR3 runs 14 residues. The CDR3 DNA reads as TGTGCCAGCAGCCCCCCGGCGGGGGGGGATACGCAGTATTTT. This encodes CASSPPAGGDTQYF.

The chain joins TRBV5-5 to TRBJ2-5; possible D gene TRBD1, 5 bases. CDR1 is SGHKS and CDR2 is YYEKEE in the germline V gene (reference sequence). The V end lost 4 bases, the J end lost 5 bases, and 12 bases lay between the germline ends. The CDR3 covers 13 residues. The CDR3 sequence is CASSPTGPETQYF. The DNA of the CDR3 is TGTGCCAGCAGCCCTACAGGACCGGAGACCCAGTACTTC.